The 27 T cell receptor beta chains given below trace back to one sample, sequenced in a study. TCRdb re-analysed the RT-PCR reads in MiXCR, keeping a single row per CDR3 protein. The table records about 680,000 distinct CDR3 sequences, 14% of them present only once. The sequencing input was memory CD4+ T cells from blood. Receptors were obtained from a female donor in good health, serving as a healthy control.

The chain couples TRBV2 to TRBJ2-1; TRBD2 aligns across 7 bases. V shed 6 bases and J 6 bases; nucleotides not matched to a gene: 8. This CDR3 spans 14 amino acids. Per the germline V gene, CDR1 is SNHLY and CDR2 is FYNNEI. CDR3 residues: CASSRSVAGNEQFF. In DNA form, the CDR3 reads TGTGCCAGCAGCAGGTCGGTAGCGGGCAATGAGCAGTTCTTC.

This clonotype has a count of ten or more. The gene calls are TRBV18 and TRBJ2-1, with unresolved D. The CDR3 spans 15 residues. The V and J ends lost 3 bases and 0 bases respectively, with 9 bases between them. Per germline, CDR1 KGHSH and CDR2 LQKENI. The CDR3 nucleotides read TGTGCCAGCTCACCGCTGGCAGACTCCTACAATGAGCAGTTCTTC. It yields the protein CASSPLADSYNEQFF.

The genes are TRBV29-1 and TRBJ1-1; 7 bases fit TRBD1. Germline V CDR1 and CDR2: SQVTM, ANQGSEA. The junction had 9 bases not matched to a gene; V was cut back by 4 bases and J by 7 bases. The CDR3 has 13 amino acids. This chain's CDR3 is CSVARATGIEAFF. CDR3 nucleotide sequence: TGCAGCGTTGCCCGAGCGACAGGGATTGAAGCTTTCTTT. Full variable domain (missing parts from reference TRBV29-1 and TRBJ1-1): SAVISQKPSRDICQRGTSLTIQCQVDSQVTMMFWYRQQPGQSLTLIATANQGSEATYESGFVIDKFPISRPNLTFSTLTVSNMSPEDSSIYLCSVARATGIEAFFGQGTRLTVV.

The CDR3 sequence is CSARMQSGAQETQYF. DNA of the CDR3: TGCAGTGCTAGGATGCAGAGCGGGGCCCAAGAGACCCAGTACTTC. The J gene is TRBJ2-5, the V gene TRBV20-1; 7 nucleotides line up with TRBD2. After removal of 3 bases from V and 1 base from J, the junction contained 8 bases not matched to a gene. Germline V gene data show CDR1 as DFQATT and CDR2 as SNEGSKA (reference sequence). The CDR3 consists of 15 residues.

V gene TRBV6-2 or TRBV6-3 combines with J gene TRBJ2-3; D uncertain. Trimming removed 5 bases at V and 6 bases at J, with 6 bases between. The CDR3 has 11 residues. Germline V gene sequence: CDR1 MNHEY, CDR2 SVGEGT. CDR3 coding DNA: TGTGCCAGCAGTGTACTGGATACGCAGTATTTT. Translating gives CASSVLDTQYF.

This clonotype was observed a handful of times. The chain is built from TRBV12-3 or TRBV12-4 and TRBJ2-5, with D tentatively TRBD1 (5 bases). The CDR3 has 15 amino acids. V lost 3 bases to trimming and J lost 5 bases, with 16 bases between them. CDR3 loop: CASSFSLGLRETQYF. The CDR3 DNA follows: TGTGCCAGCAGTTTCAGTTTGGGGCTTCGGGAGACCCAGTACTTC.

The chain recombines TRBV6-2 or TRBV6-3 with TRBJ2-1, with D perhaps matching TRBD2 (6 bases). Germline V gene data show CDR1 as MNHEY and CDR2 as SVGEGT. V dropped 5 bases and J dropped 5 bases, with 28 bases sitting between them. This CDR3 is 19 amino acids long. CDR3 DNA: TGTGCCAGCAGTCCCCGGGGGTTTGGAGTGGATGGCACCCACAATGAGCAGTTCTTC. It is translated as CASSPRGFGVDGTHNEQFF.

This clonotype has a count of ten or more. The genes are TRBV11-3 and TRBJ2-1, with D unresolved. Per the germline V gene, CDR1 is SGHNT and CDR2 is YENEEA. The CDR3 is made up of 13 amino acids. The V end lost 0 bases, the J end lost 5 bases, and 5 bases lay between the germline ends. CDR3 coding DNA: TGTGCCAGCAGCTTAGATGCGAACAATGAGCAGTTCTTC. This sequence encodes CASSLDANNEQFF.

There are many counts of this clonotype. The rearrangement joins TRBV5-1 to TRBJ2-3; 7 bases map to TRBD2. This CDR3 spans 16 amino acids. V was pared by 4 bases and J by 0 bases, with 8 bases of the junction left unmatched. Looked up from germline, CDR1 is SGHRS and CDR2 is YFSETQ. This CDR3 reads CASSTDSGFSTDTQYF. In nucleotides, the CDR3 is TGCGCCAGCAGCACCGATAGCGGGTTTAGCACAGATACGCAGTATTTT.

This clonotype occurred a few times. The CDR3 protein is CASSMQQGLSEQYF. CDR3 coding DNA: TGCGCCAGCAGCATGCAACAGGGGTTGAGCGAGCAGTACTTC. The chain has TRBV5-1 and TRBJ2-7; 7 nucleotides align to TRBD1. The germline gives CDR1 SGHRS, CDR2 YFSETQ. CDR3 length equals 14 residues. The trim removed 4 bases at V and 6 bases at J, leaving 10 bases unmatched.

The chain recombines TRBV4-3 with TRBJ2-2; D unresolved. The CDR3 covers 13 residues. V lost 0 bases, J lost 7 bases, and 6 bases lay in between. Germline-derived CDR1 and CDR2 are LGHNA and YSLEER. CDR3 bases: TGCGCCAGCAGCCAAGATTGGTTCGGGGAGCTGTTTTTT. This gives the protein CASSQDWFGELFF.

There are a few counts of this clonotype. This chain connects TRBV9 to TRBJ2-2; 8 bases fit TRBD1. Germline V gene sequence: CDR1 SGDLS, CDR2 YYNGEE. The ends lost 2 bases at V and 4 bases at J; junction bases unmatched: 4. CDR3 size: 15 residues. CDR3 sequence (DNA): TGTGCCAGCAGCGTCCGGACAGGGCCCACCGGGGAGCTGTTTTTT. Translation: CASSVRTGPTGELFF.

This clonotype has a handful of counts. V and J are TRBV20-1 and TRBJ2-1, with a possible D match to TRBD2 (6 bases). Trimming shortened V by 0 bases and J by 5 bases, and 14 bases separated the two germline ends. CDR3 length: 15 amino acids. Germline values: CDR1 DFQATT, CDR2 SNEGSKA (reference sequence). CDR3 protein: CSARDARDSNNEQFF. The CDR3 DNA reads as TGCAGTGCTAGAGATGCGCGGGATTCAAACAATGAGCAGTTCTTC.

This clonotype was seen a few times. CDR3 sequence reads: CATSRPPDRGSEGYTF. CDR3 nucleotides: TGTGCCACCAGCAGACCTCCGGACAGGGGGAGTGAAGGCTACACCTTC. The J gene is TRBJ1-2, the V gene TRBV15, with TRBD1 matching 10 bases. V dropped 2 bases and J dropped 8; count of bases not matched to a gene: 11. The germline V gene has CDR1 LNHNV and CDR2 YYDKDF (reference sequence). The CDR3 extends over 16 amino acids.

This clonotype was detected many times. V and J are TRBV29-1 and TRBJ2-7, with D possibly being TRBD1 (6 bases). Germline V CDR1 and CDR2: SQVTM, ANQGSEA. CDR3 length equals 17 residues. The ends were cut back, 0 bases at V and 3 bases at J, with 21 bases in the middle. For the CDR3, the DNA is TGCAGCGTTGAAGATGGGACAAAGGGAAAGACTGGCTACGAGCAGTACTTC. Protein product: CSVEDGTKGKTGYEQYF.

This clonotype has more than one count but fewer than ten. The V gene is TRBV7-2, the J gene TRBJ2-5; 7 positions agree with TRBD2. The germline CDR1 and CDR2 sequences are SGHTA and FQGNSA. CDR3 length: 14 amino acids. The V segment lost 5 bases and the J segment 2 bases; nucleotides outside the gene matches: 5. CDR3: CASSPGLQQETQYF. DNA of the CDR3: TGTGCCAGCAGCCCGGGACTACAACAAGAGACCCAGTACTTC.

This clonotype was recorded at least ten times. The V call is TRBV9, the J call TRBJ2-5, with a tentative D call TRBD2 (5 bases). This CDR3 is built from 15 residues. Germline lookup yields CDR1 SGDLS and CDR2 YYNGEE. Trimming took 0 bases from V and 4 from J, leaving 13 bases between them. CDR3 region: CASSVGGRSAETQYF. CDR3 in DNA: TGTGCCAGCAGCGTAGGAGGGCGGTCAGCAGAGACCCAGTACTTC. Combining the CDR3 with reference TRBV9 and TRBJ2-5 gives the whole variable domain DSGVTQTPKHLITATGQRVTLRCSPRSGDLSVYWYQQSLDQGLQFLIQYYNGEERAKGNILERFSAQQFPDLHSELNLSSLELGDSALYFCASSVGGRSAETQYFGPGTRLLVL.

This clonotype was counted ten times or more. V is TRBV7-3 and J is TRBJ2-5; 8 bases are a match to TRBD2. This CDR3 is 15 amino acids long. The V and J ends lost 1 base and 7 bases, in that order; junction bases with no gene match: 8. CDR1 and CDR2 from the germline V gene are SGHTA and FQGTGA. CDR3 sequence: CASSLNAGGDPTQYF. CDR3 sequence (DNA): TGTGCCAGCAGCTTAAATGCGGGGGGTGACCCGACCCAGTACTTC.

This clonotype has only a few counts. Written as DNA, the CDR3 is TGCAGCGTGGAACAGGGGACCCGGAACACTGAAGCTTTCTTT. This translates into CSVEQGTRNTEAFF. V and J are TRBV29-1 and TRBJ1-1; 7 nucleotides agree with TRBD1. The CDR3 consists of 14 residues. Germline V CDR1 and CDR2: SQVTM, ANQGSEA. The junction had 8 bases not matched to a gene; V was cut back by 6 bases and J by 1 base.

This clonotype occurred a few times. The V call is TRBV20-1, the J call TRBJ2-7; 7 bases fit TRBD2. The J segment lost 2 bases and the V segment lost 6 bases, leaving 7 bases of the junction unmatched. The CDR3 has 13 residues. The germline V gene has CDR1 DFQATT and CDR2 SNEGSKA (reference sequence). The CDR3 protein is CSAERDLAYEQYF. The CDR3 nucleotides read TGCAGTGCCGAGCGGGATTTGGCCTACGAGCAGTACTTC.

This clonotype was seen only a few times. This chain uses TRBV6-5 with TRBJ1-5, with 10 bases lining up with TRBD1. This CDR3 has 13 residues. Per the germline V gene, CDR1 is MNHEY and CDR2 is SVGAGI. Losses at the gene ends were 9 bases for V and 7 bases for J; bases not matched to a gene: 6. The CDR3, as DNA: TGTGCCAGTGCGACAGGGGGCGGACAGCCCCAGCATTTT. This encodes CASATGGGQPQHF.

This clonotype was seen at least ten times. The chain has TRBV7-2 and TRBJ2-4; D remains unclear. Trimming took off 1 base at V and 11 bases at J, with 9 bases between the two ends. This CDR3 is 12 amino acids long. Germline V CDR1 and CDR2: SGHTA, FQGNSA. The CDR3 spells CASSLETRVQYF. CDR3 coding DNA: TGTGCCAGCAGCTTAGAGACCAGAGTTCAGTACTTC.

This clonotype appeared many times. The chain carries TRBV5-6 and TRBJ2-1; D is perhaps TRBD1 or TRBD2 (5 bases each). This CDR3 spans 16 amino acids. Germline CDR1 reads SGHDT; CDR2 reads YYEEEE. V was trimmed by 4 bases and J by 6 bases, leaving 20 bases between them. DNA for the CDR3: TGTGCCAGCAGCGGGGTGGGGACGAAACCAGGCAATGAGCAGTTCTTC. Translation gives CASSGVGTKPGNEQFF.

In its sample, this clonotype was seen many times. The genes are TRBV6-5 and TRBJ2-3; D gene ambiguous. Trimming removed 2 bases at V and 5 bases at J, with 8 bases between. Germline V gene sequence: CDR1 MNHEY, CDR2 SVGAGI. The CDR3 has 13 amino acids. The CDR3 reads CASSYDRRDTQYF. The CDR3 DNA sequence: TGTGCCAGCAGTTACGACCGTAGAGATACGCAGTATTTT.

This clonotype has only a few counts. J is TRBJ2-1 and V is TRBV24-1; TRBD1 matches at 11 bases. Germline CDR1 KGHDR, CDR2 SFDVKD. V lost 3 bases, J lost 7 bases, and 7 bases stayed unmatched. The CDR3 is made up of 16 amino acids. CDR3 coding DNA: TGTGCCACCAGTGATCCCGGGACAGGGGGGTATAATGAGCAGTTCTTC. It encodes CATSDPGTGGYNEQFF.

J is TRBJ2-7 and V is TRBV27, with 8 nucleotides matching TRBD1. J lost 2 bases, V lost 5 bases, and 8 bases had no gene match. The CDR3 runs to 15 residues. Germline lookup yields CDR1 MNHEY and CDR2 SMNVEV (reference sequence). The CDR3 region is CASSPRPTGAYEQYF. CDR3 nucleotides: TGTGCCAGCAGTCCCCGCCCGACAGGGGCCTACGAGCAGTACTTC.

CDR3 in DNA: TGTGCCAGCTCACCACCGTGGCAGTCAAATTCACCCCTCCACTTT. This encodes CASSPPWQSNSPLHF. The V call is TRBV18, the J call TRBJ1-6; D is unresolved. The CDR3 totals 15 residues. V gave up 0 bases and J gave up 7 bases, with 10 bases separating them. The germline V gene has CDR1 KGHSH and CDR2 LQKENI.